The 25 T cell receptor beta chains below were found in one sample sequenced in a study of Ad26.COV2.S vaccination and SARS-CoV-2 variants. Clones were read by immunoSEQ multiplex PCR, and TCRdb kept only the in-frame ones, dropping some. The data show some 520,000 clones, roughly 85% seen once. Treatment defined: 15 to 20 received Ad26.COV2.S at low or high dose, single or two shots; 5 received placebo; per-sample allocation not given. Day 63 after the first vaccine or placebo injection was the time point for sampling. The sequencing here drew on peripheral blood, taken in a trial of Ad26.COV2.S vaccine versus placebo. These receptors were taken from a person aged 18-65 years who received the Ad26.COV2.S COVID-19 vaccine or a placebo.

This chain connects TRBV6-2 or TRBV6-3 to TRBJ2-2; a weak D match, TRBD1 (5 bases). The CDR3 contains 13 residues. Trimming took 6 bases from V and 6 from J, leaving 11 bases between them. Germline CDR1 MNHEY, CDR2 SVGEGT. CDR3 residues: CASSLLRAGELFF. CDR3 nucleotides: TGTGCCAGCAGCCTCCTCAGGGCCGGGGAGCTGTTTTTT.

V and J are TRBV6-2 or TRBV6-3 and TRBJ2-5, with D perhaps TRBD2 (6 bases). Germline lookup yields CDR1 MNHEY and CDR2 SVGEGT. Trimming removed 6 bases at V and 4 bases at J, with 12 bases between. The CDR3 is 13 residues long. Here the CDR3 DNA reads TGTGCCAGCAGCTTGGGGCGGGGAGAGACCCAGTACTTC. It encodes CASSLGRGETQYF.

This rearrangement joins TRBV6-5 to TRBJ1-4; 9 nucleotides match TRBD1. The J segment lost 8 bases and the V segment lost 6 bases, leaving 10 bases of the junction unmatched. The CDR3 covers 15 residues. Germline-derived CDR1 and CDR2 are MNHEY and SVGAGI. CDR3 DNA: TGTGCCAGCAGAACCCAAACAGGGGGCAGGGAAAAACTGTTTTTT. Protein sequence: CASRTQTGGREKLFF.

This clone was counted only a few times. The chain uses TRBV6-5 and TRBJ2-2; 8 nucleotides line up with TRBD1. In germline, CDR1 is MNHEY, CDR2 SVGAGI. There are 13 residues in the CDR3. The DNA of the CDR3 is TGTCGGGCCGGACAGGGCGGCACCGGGGAGCTGTTTTTT. It translates to CRAGQGGTGELFF.

This rearrangement joins TRBV7-2 to TRBJ2-7, with 7 bases fitting TRBD1. J gave up 3 bases and V 0 bases, and 5 bases lay outside the gene matches. This CDR3 contains 15 residues. CDR1 is SGHTA and CDR2 is FQGNSA in the germline V gene. The CDR3 reads CASSLAGQIRYEQYF. The CDR3 DNA follows: TGTGCCAGCAGCTTAGCGGGACAGATCCGCTACGAGCAGTACTTC.

The count of this clone is one. The chain's CDR3 is CASSPRTGRIQETQYF. The CDR3 nucleotides read TGTGCCAGCTCACCCAGGACAGGGCGGATACAAGAGACCCAGTACTTC. V usage is TRBV18 and J usage is TRBJ2-5, with 8 bases identical to TRBD1. V shed 3 bases and J 2 bases; nucleotides not matched to a gene: 8. The CDR3 consists of 16 residues. Per the germline V gene, CDR1 is KGHSH and CDR2 is LQKENI. Full variable domain (remainder filled in from reference TRBV18 and TRBJ2-5): NAGVMQNPRHLVRRRGQEARLRCSPMKGHSHVYWYRQLPEEGLKFMVYLQKENIIDESGMPKERFSAEFPKEGPSILRIQQVVRGDSAAYFCASSPRTGRIQETQYFGPGTRLLVL.

This chain connects TRBV29-1 to TRBJ2-7, with D maybe TRBD2 (6 bases). Germline CDR1 SQVTM, CDR2 ANQGSEA. V gave up 2 bases and J gave up 6 bases, with 14 bases separating them. The CDR3 length is 13 residues. The CDR3 reads CSVEIGGTAEQYF. Written as DNA, the CDR3 is TGCAGCGTTGAAATTGGGGGGACGGCCGAGCAGTACTTC.

This chain joins TRBV2 and TRBJ2-7; D is undetermined. The CDR3 covers 13 residues. Germline assignment: CDR1 SNHLY and CDR2 FYNNEI. V lost 4 bases to trimming and J lost 0 bases, with 7 bases between them. CDR3 nucleotide sequence: TGTGCCAGCAGTGGCGATGTCTCCTACGAGCAGTACTTC. This gives the protein CASSGDVSYEQYF.

V gene TRBV7-9 combines with J gene TRBJ2-1, with D tentatively TRBD2 (7 bases). CDR3 size: 13 residues. CDR1 is SEHNR, CDR2 FQNEAQ, per germline (reference sequence). V was clipped by 2 bases and J by 14 bases, with 16 bases between them. The CDR3 DNA is TGTGCCAGCAGCTTAAAGGGGGAGGGTACTAAGTTCTTC. Translating it yields CASSLKGEGTKFF.

This clone was counted only a few times. V and J are TRBV5-5 and TRBJ2-2; D gene ambiguous. Germline assignment: CDR1 SGHKS and CDR2 YYEKEE (reference sequence). The V gene lost 3 bases and the J gene lost 6 bases, with 12 bases spanning the gap. This CDR3 spans 14 amino acids. The CDR3 region has the DNA TGTGCCAGCAGCTCCCACTGGGTGTCCGGGGAGCTGTTTTTT. It is translated as CASSSHWVSGELFF.

This clone was observed a handful of times. The chain couples TRBV10-3 to TRBJ2-3; possibly TRBD1 or TRBD2 for D (6 bases each). Trimming pared 3 bases from V and 2 bases from J, leaving 9 bases between. Germline V CDR1 and CDR2: ENHRY, SYGVKD. The CDR3 contains 14 residues. This CDR3 reads CAISDGGNTDTQYF. CDR3 DNA: TGTGCCATCAGTGACGGGGGCAACACAGATACGCAGTATTTT.

The genes are TRBV5-1 and TRBJ2-7; D unresolved. Trimming took off 0 bases at V and 1 base at J, with 5 bases between the two ends. CDR1 is SGHRS, CDR2 YFSETQ, per germline. This CDR3 region has 13 residues. CDR3 nucleotide sequence: TGCGCCAGCAGCTTGGACACATCCTACGAGCAGTACTTC. Protein: CASSLDTSYEQYF.

J is TRBJ1-5 and V is TRBV18, with D perhaps TRBD1 (5 bases). V gave up 4 bases and J gave up 3 bases, with 13 bases separating them. The CDR3 length is 15 residues. Germline assignment: CDR1 KGHSH and CDR2 LQKENI. DNA for the CDR3: TGTGCCAGCTCACGCGCCGGGGCCTACAATCAGCCCCAGCATTTT. Translating gives CASSRAGAYNQPQHF.

The chain combines TRBV3-1 (or the pseudogene TRBV3-2) with TRBJ2-5; 15 nucleotides line up with TRBD2. This CDR3 comprises 17 residues. V lost 4 bases and J lost 5; bases outside the gene matches: 8. Germline CDR1 and CDR2: LGHDT and YNNKEL (reference sequence). The CDR3 loop reads CASSPWTSGRATETQYF. CDR3 in DNA: TGTGCCAGCAGCCCCTGGACTAGCGGGAGGGCTACGGAGACCCAGTACTTC.

V usage is TRBV9 and J usage is TRBJ2-2; no definite D call. CDR1 is SGDLS and CDR2 is YYNGEE in the germline V gene. V was pared by 5 bases and J by 6 bases, with 14 bases between. The CDR3 is 14 amino acids. The CDR3 sequence: CASRLGNVAGELFF. The CDR3 DNA is TGTGCCAGCAGGTTAGGGAATGTTGCCGGGGAGCTGTTTTTT.

The chain joins TRBV4-3 to TRBJ1-2; 7 positions match TRBD1. The CDR3 has 14 amino acids. The J segment lost 5 bases and the V segment lost 4 bases, leaving 7 bases of the junction unmatched. Germline-derived CDR1 and CDR2 are LGHNA and YSLEER. Here the CDR3 DNA reads TGCGCCAGCAGCCGGACTAGGGACAGTTATGGCTACACCTTC. It encodes CASSRTRDSYGYTF.

V gene TRBV7-9 combines with J gene TRBJ2-5; D ambiguous. Between the trimmed V and J ends, which lost 4 bases and 3 bases, there was a span of 18 bases. The CDR3 is 16 residues long. Per the germline V gene, CDR1 is SEHNR and CDR2 is FQNEAQ (reference sequence). CDR3 loop: CASSSRVRAGKETQYF. CDR3 DNA: TGTGCCAGCAGCTCCCGAGTACGGGCCGGAAAAGAGACCCAGTACTTC.

The V gene is TRBV5-4, the J gene TRBJ2-2, with 10 bases that match TRBD1. The trim removed 4 bases at V and 5 bases at J, leaving 11 bases unmatched. This CDR3 comprises 17 residues. Germline V gene lookup returns CDR1 SGHNT and CDR2 YYREEE (reference sequence). The CDR3 nucleotides read TGTGCCAGCAGCAGAGGGAGCGGACAGGGGGGAACCGGGGAGCTGTTTTTT. Protein sequence: CASSRGSGQGGTGELFF.

This clone was counted only a few times. This chain joins TRBV4-3 and TRBJ2-7, with D maybe TRBD2 (5 bases). The CDR3 is made up of 15 amino acids. Per germline, CDR1 LGHNA and CDR2 YSLEER. V gave up 2 bases and J gave up 1 base, with 12 bases separating them. The CDR3 loop is CASSQSVSGSYEQYF. CDR3 DNA sequence: TGCGCCAGCAGCCAATCAGTCAGCGGATCCTACGAGCAGTACTTC.

The DNA for the CDR3 is TGTGCCAGCAGAAGCGACGGCTACGAGCAGTACTTC. This encodes CASRSDGYEQYF. The rearrangement uses TRBV2 and TRBJ2-7, with D hard to call. This CDR3 is 12 amino acids long. Trimming cost V 6 bases and J 3 bases, with 9 bases left between them. Germline lookup yields CDR1 SNHLY and CDR2 FYNNEI.

The gene calls are TRBV19 and TRBJ1-2; unclear D gene. From germline, CDR1 is LNHDA and CDR2 SQIVND (reference sequence). V was trimmed by 5 bases and J by 4 bases, leaving 11 bases between them. This CDR3 has 13 amino acids. CDR3 residues: CASSPGEIYGYTF. The CDR3 bases are TGTGCCAGTAGTCCAGGCGAAATCTATGGCTACACCTTC. The whole variable domain, remainder taken from reference TRBV19 and TRBJ1-2, is DGGITQSPKYLFRKEGQNVTLSCEQNLNHDAMYWYRQDPGQGLRLIYYSQIVNDFQKGDIAEGYSVSREKKESFPLTVTSAQKNPTAFYLCASSPGEIYGYTFGSGTRLTVV.

J is TRBJ1-2 and V is TRBV6-5; 7 bases are a match to TRBD1. V shed 6 bases and J 4 bases; nucleotides not matched to a gene: 5. The CDR3 runs 13 residues. The germline gives CDR1 MNHEY, CDR2 SVGAGI. CDR3 bases: TGTGCCAGCAGCCGAGACAGGGCCTATGGCTACACCTTC. This translates into CASSRDRAYGYTF.

This clone was seen a single time. This chain uses TRBV7-3 with TRBJ2-5; 7 nucleotides align to TRBD1. CDR3 length equals 14 residues. CDR1 is SGHTA and CDR2 is FQGTGA in the germline V gene. With 2 bases clipped from V and 4 bases from J, the junction kept 4 bases outside the gene matches. The CDR3 DNA sequence: TGTGCCAGCAGCTTAGACCCAGGGGGAGAGACCCAGTACTTC. Encoded protein: CASSLDPGGETQYF.

This clone has just a few counts. CDR3 bases: TGTGCCAGCAGCGCCGGACTAACTAATTCACCCCTCCACTTT. It yields the protein CASSAGLTNSPLHF. The rearrangement uses TRBV9 and TRBJ1-6; D not resolved. Germline lookup yields CDR1 SGDLS and CDR2 YYNGEE. The CDR3 has 14 residues. Trimming shortened V by 3 bases and J by 6 bases, and 10 bases separated the two germline ends. The complete variable domain, with remaining parts taken from reference TRBV9 and TRBJ1-6, reads DSGVTQTPKHLITATGQRVTLRCSPRSGDLSVYWYQQSLDQGLQFLIQYYNGEERAKGNILERFSAQQFPDLHSELNLSSLELGDSALYFCASSAGLTNSPLHFGNGTRLTVT.

V usage is TRBV19 and J usage is TRBJ1-2, with 8 bases aligning to TRBD1. CDR1 is LNHDA and CDR2 is SQIVND in the germline V gene (reference sequence). CDR3 length: 16 amino acids. The ends lost 8 bases at V and 1 base at J; junction bases unmatched: 12. CDR3 nucleotide sequence: TGTGCCAGTCGGGACAGGTCACTGGGGGGTAACTATGGCTACACCTTC. Translated, it gives CASRDRSLGGNYGYTF.